The sequence of this TCR beta chain was determined in a study of T cell responses to AZD1222 COVID-19 vaccine. Profiling relied on immunoSEQ multiplex PCR, and the TCRdb table lists in-frame clones only, not all of them. The top ten clones hold roughly 15% of a sample with some 98,000 clones, roughly 90% of them seen once. Notes on the study in general: Two AZD1222 doses significantly raised spike-specific TCR breadth and depth over controls.

Notes on this clone: Its antigen is not known.

CDR3 length: 11 residues. CDR1 MNHEY and CDR2 SMNVEV come from the germline V gene (reference sequence). V was cut by 4 bases and J by 8 bases, with 8 bases left in between. The chain uses TRBV27 and TRBJ1-1; D unresolved. The specimen comprised peripheral blood, sampled 28 days after the second AZD1222 dose. This receptor was taken from an adult who received the AZD1222 COVID-19 vaccine. CDR3 sequence reads: CASSSFKEAFF. Written as DNA, the CDR3 is TGTGCCAGCAGTTCTTTTAAGGAAGCTTTCTTT.